This entry lists 32 T cell receptor beta chains sequenced from one sample in a study of early T cells in non-severe SARS-CoV-2 infection. TCRdb ran MiXCR on the 5' RACE reads and lists one entry per CDR3 protein. The table records around 55,000 distinct CDR3 sequences, 9.5% to 15% of them present only once. Material: whole blood. The receptors were sampled from an adult who was a healthcare worker with PCR-confirmed SARS-CoV-2 infection or an uninfected control (not recorded which).

This clonotype was detected many times. The chain carries TRBV10-3 and TRBJ2-7, with a weak D call TRBD2 (7 bases). The CDR3 covers 14 residues. The V gene lost 6 bases and the J gene lost 6 bases, with 18 bases spanning the gap. From germline, CDR1 is ENHRY and CDR2 SYGVKD. The CDR3 DNA reads as TGTGCCATCAGAGAACGGGGGGCGGGAGCCGAGCAGTACTTC. It specifies CAIRERGAGAEQYF.

This clonotype showed up many times. The chain combines TRBV28 with TRBJ2-7; no firm D call. The germline CDR1 and CDR2 sequences are MDHEN and SYDVKM. This CDR3 has 14 residues. V was shortened by 5 bases and J by 2 bases, with 13 bases between the two germline ends. CDR3 sequence reads: CASSPGGLAYEQYF. CDR3 nucleotides: TGTGCCAGCAGTCCGGGTGGCCTTGCCTACGAGCAGTACTTC.

V is TRBV4-1 and J is TRBJ2-7; D might be TRBD1 (5 bases). The V gene lost 6 bases and the J gene lost 3 bases, with 15 bases spanning the gap. CDR1 MGHRA and CDR2 YSYEKL come from the germline V gene. This CDR3 has 14 amino acids. The CDR3: CASSPLDRDYEQYF. In DNA, the CDR3 is TGCGCCAGCAGTCCGCTAGACAGAGACTACGAGCAGTACTTC.

This clonotype has just a few counts. V gene TRBV5-1 combines with J gene TRBJ2-7; maybe TRBD1 (5 bases). This CDR3 is built from 15 residues. Trimming took 4 bases from V and 3 from J, leaving 17 bases between them. The germline V gene encodes CDR1 SGHRS and CDR2 YFSETQ. The CDR3 DNA reads TGCGCCAGCAGCCCGGGCCCAGGGCAGAGCTACGAGCAGTACTTC. Its protein is CASSPGPGQSYEQYF.

Of note for this clonotype: Since a much larger clone is just one base distant, this may be a read error. The chain links TRBV7-3 to TRBJ2-3, with D tentatively TRBD2 (5 bases). Per germline, CDR1 SGHTA and CDR2 FQGTGA. This CDR3 is built from 16 residues. The DNA for the CDR3 is TGTGCCAGCAGCTTAACCCCAGACCCTAGCACAGTTACGCAGTATTTT. Amino acids: CASSLTPDPSTVTQYF.

This clonotype was seen only a few times. The V gene is TRBV18, the J gene TRBJ2-7; D remains unclear. The CDR3 has 14 residues. The V end was cut by 0 bases, the J end by 2 bases, with 8 bases between. Germline V CDR1 and CDR2: KGHSH, LQKENI. The CDR3 nucleotides read TGTGCCAGCTCACCACCGGGCCTTCCCTACGAGCAGTACTTC. It codes for CASSPPGLPYEQYF.

This clonotype was seen many times. The rearrangement joins TRBV28 to TRBJ1-1; D is unresolved. CDR1 MDHEN and CDR2 SYDVKM come from the germline V gene. V lost 1 base, J lost 11 bases, and 11 bases lay in between. This CDR3 has 12 amino acids. CDR3 sequence: CASSLLGYGAFF. CDR3 DNA: TGTGCCAGCAGTTTATTGGGTTATGGGGCTTTCTTT.

The sample holds a few counts of this clonotype. The V and J genes are TRBV7-3 and TRBJ2-2; D is undetermined. Germline CDR1 SGHTA, CDR2 FQGTGA. The CDR3 contains 12 residues. V lost 5 bases to trimming and J lost 1 base, with 2 bases between them. CDR3: CASSRNTGELFF. In nucleotides, the CDR3 is TGTGCCAGCAGCCGGAACACCGGGGAGCTGTTTTTT. The full variable domain, in which reference TRBV7-3 and TRBJ2-2 provide the parts outside the CDR3, is GAGVSQTPSNKVTEKGKYVELRCDPISGHTALYWYRQSLGQGPEFLIYFQGTGAADDSGLPNDRFFAVRPEGSVSTLKIQRTERGDSAVYLCASSRNTGELFFGEGSRLTVL.

This clonotype occurred many times. CDR3 in DNA: TGTGCCAGCAGCAGGGGGGCGGATTTTACCTACGAGCAGTACTTC. It is translated as CASSRGADFTYEQYF. The rearrangement joins TRBV5-5 to TRBJ2-7; D possibly uses TRBD1 or TRBD2 (6 bases each). Germline values: CDR1 SGHKS, CDR2 YYEKEE (reference sequence). The CDR3 runs to 15 residues. The ends were cut back, 4 bases at V and 2 bases at J, with 16 bases in the middle.

This clonotype occurred a few times. The gene calls are TRBV28 and TRBJ2-7; TRBD2 aligns across 8 bases. V gave up 6 bases and J gave up 5 bases; unmatched junction bases: 9. The CDR3 totals 14 residues. Germline lookup yields CDR1 MDHEN and CDR2 SYDVKM. Here the CDR3 DNA reads TGTGCCAGCAGCCTTAGCGGGGCGGAGGACGAGCAGTACTTC. Amino acids: CASSLSGAEDEQYF. The complete variable domain, with remaining parts taken from reference TRBV28 and TRBJ2-7, reads DVKVTQSSRYLVKRTGEKVFLECVQDMDHENMFWYRQDPGLGLRLIYFSYDVKMKEKGDIPEGYSVSREKKERFSLILESASTNQTSMYLCASSLSGAEDEQYFGPGTRLTVT.

This clonotype was observed at least ten times. The chain is built from TRBV28 and TRBJ1-5; 7 bases agree with TRBD1. Germline values: CDR1 MDHEN, CDR2 SYDVKM. This CDR3 has 14 amino acids. Losses at the gene ends were 7 bases for V and 11 bases for J; bases not matched to a gene: 14. CDR3 amino acids: CASNLGQRVLSQHF. In DNA, the CDR3 is TGTGCCAGCAACCTGGGACAGCGAGTTCTGTCCCAGCATTTT.

This clonotype was recorded at least ten times. V is TRBV6-1 and J is TRBJ2-3, with D perhaps TRBD1 (5 bases). This CDR3 is built from 15 residues. CDR1 is MNHNS and CDR2 is SASEGT in the germline V gene. Between the trimmed V and J ends, which lost 6 bases and 4 bases, there was a span of 17 bases. This CDR3 is CASSAASRVADTQYF. The CDR3 nucleotides are TGTGCCAGCAGCGCCGCCAGCAGGGTGGCAGATACGCAGTATTTT.

In its sample, this clonotype was seen a few times. This sequence joins TRBV2 and TRBJ1-5; D perhaps matches TRBD1 (5 bases). This CDR3 region has 14 residues. Trimming took 4 bases from V and 7 from J, leaving 14 bases between them. Germline lookup yields CDR1 SNHLY and CDR2 FYNNEI. The CDR3 loop reads CASSAAGPGQPQHF. Written as DNA, the CDR3 is TGTGCCAGCAGTGCAGCAGGGCCGGGGCAGCCCCAGCATTTT. Supplemented by reference TRBV2 and TRBJ1-5, the full variable domain reads EPEVTQTPSHQVTQMGQEVILRCVPISNHLYFYWYRQILGQKVEFLVSFYNNEISEKSEIFDDQFSVERPDGSNFTLKIRSTKLEDSAMYFCASSAAGPGQPQHFGDGTRLSIL.

This clonotype showed up just a few times. The chain employs TRBV28 and TRBJ2-1; D unclear. Trimming removed 10 bases at V and 4 bases at J, with 14 bases between. Germline CDR1 and CDR2: MDHEN and SYDVKM. The CDR3 consists of 13 residues. The CDR3 reads CATHQDGYNEQFF. CDR3 nucleotide sequence: TGTGCCACCCATCAGGACGGGTACAATGAGCAGTTCTTC.

This clonotype was recorded at least ten times. The V call is TRBV29-1, the J call TRBJ2-5; 7 bases are shared with TRBD1. The germline gives CDR1 SQVTM, CDR2 ANQGSEA. The CDR3 has 14 amino acids. V was clipped by 8 bases and J by 1 base; unmatched bases: 10. CDR3 nucleotide sequence: TGCAGCCAGACCCGGGCAGGGGGCCAAGAGACCCAGTACTTC. Protein: CSQTRAGGQETQYF.

The table lists this clonotype with a few counts. The CDR3 loop is CATSDPGLSGRGDEQFF. CDR3 coding DNA: TGTGCCACCAGTGACCCCGGGCTTAGCGGAAGAGGCGATGAGCAGTTCTTC. V and J are TRBV24-1 and TRBJ2-1, with TRBD2 as a possible D gene (6 bases). With 4 bases removed from V and 8 bases from J, the gap between germline ends came to 23 bases. The germline V gene encodes CDR1 KGHDR and CDR2 SFDVKD. This CDR3 contains 17 residues.

This clonotype was found many times. The rearrangement joins TRBV28 to TRBJ2-7; D is ambiguous. Germline V CDR1 and CDR2: MDHEN, SYDVKM. Trimming left V 7 bases short and J 5 bases short, with 18 bases between. The CDR3 is made up of 14 amino acids. The CDR3 protein is CASTFSGRPHEQYF. CDR3 sequence (DNA): TGTGCCAGCACCTTCAGTGGCAGGCCCCACGAGCAGTACTTC.

This clonotype was seen at least ten times. The chain joins TRBV29-1 to TRBJ1-2, with TRBD1 matching over 8 bases. The length of the CDR3 is 14 residues. CDR1 and CDR2 from the germline V gene are SQVTM and ANQGSEA. Trimming cost V 4 bases and J 0 bases; bases outside gene matches: 4. CDR3 DNA: TGCAGCGTTGCAGGGGGACAGGCTAACTATGGCTACACCTTC. Protein: CSVAGGQANYGYTF.

This clonotype was seen many times. The V and J genes are TRBV6-1 and TRBJ1-5; no definite D call. The CDR3 sequence is 13 residues long. Germline CDR1 and CDR2: MNHNS and SASEGT. Trimming shortened V by 9 bases and J by 2 bases, and 11 bases separated the two germline ends. The CDR3, as DNA: TGTGCCAGTGCAACGGATGGCAATCAGCCCCAGCATTTT. It encodes CASATDGNQPQHF.

The table lists this clonotype with many counts. V is TRBV27 and J is TRBJ2-4; unclear D gene. Trimming removed 1 base from V and 9 bases from J, with 22 bases in between. The CDR3 contains 17 residues. Germline V gene data show CDR1 as MNHEY and CDR2 as SMNVEV (reference sequence). Here the CDR3 DNA reads TGTGCCAGCAGTTTATTGTACTCCGTGGGTGGCCCGGGCATTCAGTACTTC. Translating gives CASSLLYSVGGPGIQYF.

This clonotype was detected only a few times. The chain has TRBV12-3 or TRBV12-4 and TRBJ1-1, with D unresolved. Trimming stripped 3 bases from V and 3 bases from J, with 5 bases between. CDR3 length: 12 residues. In nucleotides, the CDR3 is TGTGCCAGCAGTTTTGAGGACACTGAAGCTTTCTTT. Translating gives CASSFEDTEAFF.

In this sample, this clonotype turned up many times. This chain uses TRBV11-2 with TRBJ1-1; unclear D gene. Trimming pared 5 bases from V and 6 bases from J, leaving 10 bases between. Germline V gene data show CDR1 as SGHAT and CDR2 as FQNNGV. The CDR3 runs 12 residues. CDR3 in amino acids: CASSPQSAEAFF. The DNA for the CDR3 is TGTGCCAGCAGCCCCCAGTCGGCTGAAGCTTTCTTT.

This clonotype was seen many times. The chain is built from TRBV15 and TRBJ2-7; TRBD1 matches 7 bases. Germline V gene lookup returns CDR1 LNHNV and CDR2 YYDKDF (reference sequence). Trimming at V came to 6 bases and at J to 3 bases, leaving 8 bases not matched to a gene. There are 14 residues in the CDR3. CDR3 residues: CATREKGANYEQYF. In nucleotides, the CDR3 is TGTGCCACCAGGGAGAAGGGGGCCAACTACGAGCAGTACTTC.

In this sample, this clonotype turned up many times. The V and J genes are TRBV27 and TRBJ1-1; D unresolved. Trimming shortened V by 5 bases and J by 1 base, and 11 bases separated the two germline ends. This CDR3 has 14 residues. The V gene's germline CDR1 is MNHEY and CDR2 SMNVEV (reference sequence). CDR3 region: CASSATAENTEAFF. Here the CDR3 DNA reads TGTGCCAGCAGTGCTACTGCGGAGAACACTGAAGCTTTCTTT.

The V and J genes are TRBV7-3 and TRBJ2-3; possibly TRBD1 for D (5 bases). The germline V gene has CDR1 SGHTA and CDR2 FQGTGA. V was trimmed by 4 bases and J by 1 base, leaving 6 bases between them. This CDR3 is built from 13 residues. CDR3 sequence: CASSWGGTDTQYF. Written as DNA, the CDR3 is TGTGCCAGCAGCTGGGGCGGCACAGATACGCAGTATTTT. The full variable domain, with the rest looked up from reference TRBV7-3 and TRBJ2-3, is GAGVSQTPSNKVTEKGKYVELRCDPISGHTALYWYRQSLGQGPEFLIYFQGTGAADDSGLPNDRFFAVRPEGSVSTLKIQRTERGDSAVYLCASSWGGTDTQYFGPGTRLTVL.

The sample holds many counts of this clonotype. The chain combines TRBV15 with TRBJ1-6; no clear D gene. Deletions cut 0 bases from V and 9 bases from J, with 9 bases between. CDR3 length: 14 amino acids. The germline V gene encodes CDR1 LNHNV and CDR2 YYDKDF (reference sequence). Here the CDR3 reads CATSREMGVSPLHF. The CDR3 DNA sequence: TGTGCCACCAGCAGAGAGATGGGAGTTTCACCCCTCCACTTT.

The chain uses TRBV27 and TRBJ1-2, with 9 nucleotides matching TRBD1. Germline V gives CDR1 MNHEY, CDR2 SMNVEV (reference sequence). There are 14 residues in the CDR3. J was trimmed by 8 bases and V by 4 bases; bases with no gene match: 8. The DNA of the CDR3 is TGTGCCAGCAGTTCGGGACAGGGTGTAGGAGGCTACACCTTC. Residues: CASSSGQGVGGYTF.

In this sample, this clonotype turned up many times. The chain carries TRBV7-6 and TRBJ2-3, with TRBD2 identical over 14 bases. Germline lookup yields CDR1 SGHVS and CDR2 FNYEAQ. Trimming at V came to 1 base and at J to 4 bases, leaving 4 bases not matched to a gene. The length of the CDR3 is 17 residues. The CDR3 DNA follows: TGTGCCAGCAGCTTAGGACTAGCGGGAGGGCCGTCAGATACGCAGTATTTT. Residues: CASSLGLAGGPSDTQYF.

The V and J genes are TRBV7-2 and TRBJ2-5, with 8 bases lining up with TRBD1. V was clipped by 8 bases and J by 2 bases; unmatched bases: 7. CDR3 size: 14 residues. Germline V CDR1 and CDR2: SGHTA, FQGNSA. In DNA form, the CDR3 reads TGTGCCAGCGGAGACAGGGGACGACAAGAGACCCAGTACTTC. Translated: CASGDRGRQETQYF.

This clonotype was counted only a few times. The rearrangement joins TRBV11-2 to TRBJ2-3, with D tentatively TRBD2 (6 bases). Trimming pared 1 base from V and 2 bases from J, leaving 10 bases between. Germline CDR1 reads SGHAT; CDR2 reads FQNNGV. The CDR3 totals 15 residues. The DNA for the CDR3 is TGTGCCAGCAGCTTAGGGATAGCGGACACAGATACGCAGTATTTT. Amino acid sequence: CASSLGIADTDTQYF.

The chain combines TRBV2 with TRBJ2-1; 9 bases agree with TRBD2. This CDR3 is built from 14 residues. The germline V gene encodes CDR1 SNHLY and CDR2 FYNNEI. Trimming at V came to 8 bases and at J to 7 bases, leaving 9 bases not matched to a gene. The CDR3, as DNA: TGTGCCAGCGTGCGGGAGGGTAGTTCGAATGAGCAGTTCTTC. This gives the protein CASVREGSSNEQFF.

This clonotype was observed many times. J is TRBJ1-4 and V is TRBV30; the D is unclear. Trimming removed 1 base at V and 8 bases at J, with 11 bases between. The CDR3 sequence is 13 residues long. Germline CDR1 GTSNPN, CDR2 SVGIG (reference sequence). CDR3 amino acids: CAWSEQMWEKLFF. The CDR3 coding sequence is TGTGCCTGGAGTGAACAGATGTGGGAAAAACTGTTTTTT.